Listed here are 20 T cell receptor beta chains from one sample, sequenced in a study of T cell repertoires in cytomegalovirus infection. TCRdb reprocessed the reads via MiXCR and lists one record per CDR3 protein. The data hold around 85,000 distinct CDR3 sequences, with around half observed a single time. Antigens of these TCRs are unknown. Sequences were derived from CD8+ T cells from cultured PBMCs, sampled from culture after CMV antigen stimulation. These receptors all stem from a human donor in good health (CMV status not recorded). Some clones in this sample may be carry-over from other donors' samples.

The chain links TRBV28 to TRBJ2-5, with 9 nucleotides matching TRBD2. V trimming: 5 bases; J trimming: 1 base; junction bases outside the gene matches: 14. The CDR3 runs 18 residues. Germline V gene sequence: CDR1 MDHEN, CDR2 SYDVKM. CDR3 DNA: TGTGCCAGCAGTCCCATTGGACTAGCGCCTACACCCCAAGAGACCCAGTACTTC. It yields the protein CASSPIGLAPTPQETQYF.

This clonotype was picked up a small number of times. The chain joins TRBV2 to TRBJ2-2, with TRBD1 matching over 7 bases. From germline, CDR1 is SNHLY and CDR2 FYNNEI. The ends lost 5 bases at V and 0 bases at J; junction bases unmatched: 3. The CDR3 length is 15 residues. The CDR3 nucleotides read TGTGCCAGCAGTTCCGGACAGGCGAACACCGGGGAGCTGTTTTTT. This codes for CASSSGQANTGELFF.

This chain joins TRBV12-3 or TRBV12-4 and TRBJ2-1; D unresolved. The CDR3 consists of 13 residues. V was cut by 5 bases and J by 4 bases, with 9 bases left in between. The CDR3 loop is CASSGTLYNEQFF. The CDR3 nucleotides read TGTGCCAGCAGTGGTACTTTGTACAATGAGCAGTTCTTC.

This rearrangement joins TRBV6-6 to TRBJ2-3; TRBD2 matches at 13 bases. The CDR3 has 15 residues. CDR1 MNHNY and CDR2 SVGAGI come from the germline V gene (reference sequence). The V segment lost 6 bases and the J segment 10 bases; nucleotides outside the gene matches: 10. The CDR3 spells CASRRGTSGVGAQYF. CDR3 DNA sequence: TGTGCCAGCAGAAGAGGGACTAGCGGGGTTGGTGCGCAGTATTTT.

This clonotype was counted between two and nine times. The chain links TRBV7-9 to TRBJ2-1; unclear D gene. V lost 0 bases and J 5 bases, leaving 2 bases between the germline ends. Germline lookup yields CDR1 SEHNR and CDR2 FQNEAQ (reference sequence). CDR3 size: 12 residues. The CDR3, as DNA: TGTGCCAGCAGCTTAGCTAACAATGAGCAGTTCTTC. Translating gives CASSLANNEQFF.

In this sample, this clonotype turned up many times. The V gene is TRBV11-2, the J gene TRBJ2-2; TRBD2 matches 11 bases. This CDR3 comprises 17 residues. Germline CDR1 SGHAT, CDR2 FQNNGV. V trimming: 3 bases; J trimming: 0 bases; junction bases outside the gene matches: 3. The CDR3 is CASSLGLAATNTGELFF. For the CDR3, the DNA is TGTGCCAGCAGCTTGGGACTAGCGGCCACGAACACCGGGGAGCTGTTTTTT.

This clonotype was counted a few times. This chain connects TRBV5-6 to TRBJ2-5; 9 nucleotides align to TRBD1. CDR1 and CDR2 from the germline V gene are SGHDT and YYEEEE. The CDR3 totals 16 residues. Trimming cost V 0 bases and J 5 bases; bases outside gene matches: 8. CDR3 DNA: TGTGCCAGCAGCTTGGTCTCATACAGGGGGCGGGAGACCCAGTACTTC. It yields the protein CASSLVSYRGRETQYF.

V usage is TRBV6-1 and J usage is TRBJ2-7, with 8 bases matching TRBD2. The CDR3 extends over 15 amino acids. J was trimmed by 5 bases and V by 1 base; bases with no gene match: 7. The germline V gene has CDR1 MNHNS and CDR2 SASEGT. The CDR3 DNA reads as TGTGCCAGCAGTGAAGAGCGAGCGGGAGCCCACGAGCAGTACTTC. Residues: CASSEERAGAHEQYF.

The CDR3 loop reads CASSLQGSGGGGAHGELFF. The CDR3 region has the DNA TGTGCCAGCAGCCTACAGGGGTCAGGTGGAGGGGGGGCTCACGGGGAGCTGTTTTTT. The V gene is TRBV4-2, the J gene TRBJ2-2; either TRBD1 or TRBD2 may supply D (7 bases each). This CDR3 has 19 residues. CDR1 and CDR2 (germline): LGHNA, YNFKEQ. V lost 4 bases and J 7 bases, leaving 28 bases between the germline ends.

The gene calls are TRBV7-6 and TRBJ1-5, with no clear D. The CDR3 is made up of 15 amino acids. The V end was cut by 1 base, the J end by 0 bases, with 7 bases between. Germline-derived CDR1 and CDR2 are SGHVS and FNYEAQ. CDR3 in DNA: TGTGCCAGCAGCTTAGGGTCCTATAGCAATCAGCCCCAGCATTTT. It is translated as CASSLGSYSNQPQHF. The entire variable domain, with the rest obtained from reference TRBV7-6 and TRBJ1-5, is as follows: GAGVSQSPRYKVTKRGQDVALRCDPISGHVSLYWYRQALGQGPEFLTYFNYEAQQDKSGLPNDRFSAERPEGSISTLTIQRTEQRDSAMYRCASSLGSYSNQPQHFGDGTRLSIL.

This clonotype has just a few counts. This chain uses TRBV28 with TRBJ1-1, with a weak D call TRBD1 (5 bases). The CDR3 extends over 16 amino acids. Germline CDR1 is MDHEN and CDR2 is SYDVKM. V lost 4 bases, J lost 4 bases, and 19 bases lay in between. The DNA of the CDR3 is TGTGCCAGCAGTTCATGGGGGGGAGGCGGGTCCACTGAAGCTTTCTTT. It translates to CASSSWGGGGSTEAFF.

This clonotype was seen once. The V call is TRBV7-7, the J call TRBJ2-2; D unresolved. The CDR3 extends over 13 amino acids. V was cut by 4 bases and J by 6 bases, with 9 bases left in between. The germline V gene has CDR1 SSHAT and CDR2 FNYEAQ (reference sequence). The CDR3: CASSSQLPGELFF. The CDR3 region has the DNA TGTGCCAGCAGCTCACAGTTGCCCGGGGAGCTGTTTTTT.

This rearrangement joins TRBV6-1 to TRBJ2-7, with D uncertain. This CDR3 spans 15 amino acids. The V gene lost 0 bases and the J gene lost 2 bases, with 11 bases spanning the gap. Germline CDR1 is MNHNS and CDR2 is SASEGT. CDR3 region: CASSEAVGRTYEQYF. In DNA form, the CDR3 reads TGTGCCAGCAGTGAAGCGGTGGGCAGGACCTACGAGCAGTACTTC.

This clonotype was found a few times. The chain has TRBV5-6 and TRBJ1-2; D gene uncertain. CDR3 length: 15 residues. Germline CDR1 reads SGHDT; CDR2 reads YYEEEE. The germline V and J ends were trimmed by 4 bases and 4 bases, with 17 bases remaining between them. The CDR3 nucleotides read TGTGCCAGCAGCAACGTGGATATTTCCCTCTATGGCTACACCTTC. It is translated as CASSNVDISLYGYTF.

J is TRBJ2-3 and V is TRBV28; 8 nucleotides agree with TRBD1. Looked up from germline, CDR1 is MDHEN and CDR2 is SYDVKM. The CDR3 is made up of 16 amino acids. J lost 4 bases, V lost 5 bases, and 11 bases had no gene match. The CDR3 protein is CASSPPTGARADTQYF. CDR3 nucleotides: TGTGCCAGCAGTCCCCCGACAGGGGCCCGGGCAGATACGCAGTATTTT. The variable domain in full, completed from reference TRBV28 and TRBJ2-3, reads DVKVTQSSRYLVKRTGEKVFLECVQDMDHENMFWYRQDPGLGLRLIYFSYDVKMKEKGDIPEGYSVSREKKERFSLILESASTNQTSMYLCASSPPTGARADTQYFGPGTRLTVL.

This chain uses TRBV7-2 with TRBJ2-3, with TRBD2 matching over 13 bases. V dropped 6 bases and J dropped 2; count of bases not matched to a gene: 8. This CDR3 is built from 17 residues. Germline loops: CDR1 SGHTA, CDR2 FQGNSA. CDR3: CASRRTSGSGSTDTQYF. The CDR3 region has the DNA TGTGCCAGCAGGCGGACTAGCGGGAGTGGTTCCACAGATACGCAGTATTTT. Combining the CDR3 with reference TRBV7-2 and TRBJ2-3 gives the whole variable domain GAGVSQSPSNKVTEKGKDVELRCDPISGHTALYWYRQSLGQGLEFLIYFQGNSAPDKSGLPSDRFSAERTGGSVSTLTIQRTQQEDSAVYLCASRRTSGSGSTDTQYFGPGTRLTVL.

This clonotype was observed a handful of times. The chain recombines TRBV7-9 with TRBJ1-2; D unresolved. CDR3 size: 12 residues. Between the trimmed V and J ends, which lost 3 bases and 4 bases, there was a span of 6 bases. Looked up from germline, CDR1 is SEHNR and CDR2 is FQNEAQ (reference sequence). The CDR3 region has the DNA TGTGCCAGCAGCTTGGACCCCTATGGCTACACCTTC. This codes for CASSLDPYGYTF.

This sequence joins TRBV7-4 and TRBJ2-7; TRBD1 might be the D (6 bases). Germline V CDR1 and CDR2: SGHVT, SQSDAQ. The CDR3 spans 17 residues. The V gene lost 6 bases and the J gene lost 0 bases, with 21 bases spanning the gap. Written as DNA, the CDR3 is TGTGCCAGCAGACGTATCCCCGACAGGCTTCTCTCCTACGAGCAGTACTTC. Amino acids: CASRRIPDRLLSYEQYF.

The chain is built from TRBV6-1 and TRBJ2-6, with a possible D match to TRBD2 (5 bases). Trimming left V 6 bases short and J 0 bases short, with 12 bases between. Germline V lookup: CDR1 MNHNS, CDR2 SASEGT. The CDR3 contains 16 residues. This CDR3 reads CASSRREISGANVLTF. The CDR3 bases are TGTGCCAGCAGCAGAAGGGAGATCTCTGGGGCCAACGTCCTGACTTTC.

V and J are TRBV7-9 and TRBJ1-1; 8 bases agree with TRBD1. This CDR3 is built from 14 residues. Trimming cost V 5 bases and J 0 bases; bases outside gene matches: 2. Germline CDR1 reads SEHNR; CDR2 reads FQNEAQ (reference sequence). The CDR3 reads CASSRTGMNTEAFF. DNA for the CDR3: TGTGCCAGCAGCCGGACAGGGATGAACACTGAAGCTTTCTTT.